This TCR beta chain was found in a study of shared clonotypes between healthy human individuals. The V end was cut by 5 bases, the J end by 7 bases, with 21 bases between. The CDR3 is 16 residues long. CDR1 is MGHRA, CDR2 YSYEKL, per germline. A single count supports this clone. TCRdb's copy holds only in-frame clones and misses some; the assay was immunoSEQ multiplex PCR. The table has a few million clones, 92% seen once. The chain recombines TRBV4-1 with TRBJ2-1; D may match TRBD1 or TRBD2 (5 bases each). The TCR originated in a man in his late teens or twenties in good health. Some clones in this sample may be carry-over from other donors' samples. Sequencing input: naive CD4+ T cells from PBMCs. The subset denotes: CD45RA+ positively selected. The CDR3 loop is CASSARPLRGENEQFF. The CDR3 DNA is TGCGCCAGCAGCGCCCGACCACTCCGAGGGGAAAATGAGCAGTTCTTC.